This T cell receptor (beta chain) was obtained from a study of prognosis after radiotherapy for stage I lung cancer. This clonotype showed up many times. The junction had 9 bases not matched to a gene; V was cut back by 0 bases and J by 6 bases. Germline V gene data show CDR1 as SGDLS and CDR2 as YYNGEE. This CDR3 contains 17 residues. The genomic DNA TCR beta CDR3 region underwent two rounds of multiplex PCR. First-round PCR used primers specific to each TRBV and TRBJ gene. One entry per CDR3 protein results from TCRdb running MiXCR on the multiplex PCR reads. The table lists under 20,000 distinct CDR3 sequences, around 52% of them singletons.

The V gene is TRBV9, the J gene TRBJ2-2; 9 bases fit TRBD1. Sample: PBMCs, taken before or after stereotactic body radiation therapy (not recorded which). The sequence came from a donor over 45 with non-small cell lung cancer. CDR3 bases: TGTGCCAGCAGCGTAGCGCACGGGACAGGGCGGGCCGGGGAGCTGTTTTTT. Translated: CASSVAHGTGRAGELFF.